This paragraph covers one T cell receptor (beta chain) sequence. The CDR3 is made up of 14 amino acids. Germline assignment: CDR1 KGHSH and CDR2 LQKENI. Trimming removed 3 bases from V and 4 bases from J; junction bases left unmatched: 5. This record comes from a study of blood T cell repertoires in COVID-19. Study information: Spain, Italy and the United States supplied samples that represented acute and convalescent COVID-19. Nucleic acid was either cDNA or gDNA, and it came from T cells, B-cell-depleted T cells, or PBMCs.

Authors' processing steps: Estimated nucleated cell counts came from reference gene primer amplification. The protocol was immunoSEQ multiplex PCR, while the TCRdb copy is restricted to in-frame clones and leaves out a portion. The V and J calls and clone size are taken from that table; D and trimming were inferred from the DNA. The table shows approximately 200,000 clones, with 70% to 90% occurring only once. The clonotype was recovered from a middle-aged man with acute or convalescent COVID-19. The specimen was peripheral blood. The genes are TRBV18 and TRBJ1-2; 7 bases are shared with TRBD1. In DNA form, the CDR3 reads TGTGCCAGCTCACCGGAAGGGGGCGGCTATGGCTACACCTTC. Amino acid sequence: CASSPEGGGYGYTF.